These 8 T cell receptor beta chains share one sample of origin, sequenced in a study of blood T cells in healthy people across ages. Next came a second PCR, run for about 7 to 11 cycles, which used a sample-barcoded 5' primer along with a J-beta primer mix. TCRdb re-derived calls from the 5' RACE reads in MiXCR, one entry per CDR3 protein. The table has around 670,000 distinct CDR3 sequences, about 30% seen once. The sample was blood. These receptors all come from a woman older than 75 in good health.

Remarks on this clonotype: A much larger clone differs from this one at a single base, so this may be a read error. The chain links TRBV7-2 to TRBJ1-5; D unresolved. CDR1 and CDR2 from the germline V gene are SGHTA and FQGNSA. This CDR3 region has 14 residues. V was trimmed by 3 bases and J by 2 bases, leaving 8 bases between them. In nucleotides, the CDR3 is TGTGCCAGCAGCTTCGACACGCGCAATCAGCCCCAGCATTTT. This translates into CASSFDTRNQPQHF.

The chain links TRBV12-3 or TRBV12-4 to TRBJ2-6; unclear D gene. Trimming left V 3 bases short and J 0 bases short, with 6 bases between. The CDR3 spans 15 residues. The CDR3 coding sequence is TGTGCCAGCAGTTTTACAGCCTCTGGGGCCAACGTCCTGACTTTC. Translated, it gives CASSFTASGANVLTF.

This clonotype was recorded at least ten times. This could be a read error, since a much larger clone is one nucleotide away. The CDR3 sequence: CASSEALPGRTGSINNEQYF. The CDR3 bases are TGTGCCAGCAGTGAAGCGCTTCCGGGGAGGACGGGCTCTATTAACAATGAGCAGTACTTC. This sequence joins TRBV6-1 and TRBJ2-5; perhaps TRBD2 as D (6 bases). The CDR3 runs to 20 residues. Germline CDR1 and CDR2: MNHNS and SASEGT. V was trimmed by 0 bases and J by 11 bases, leaving 34 bases between them.

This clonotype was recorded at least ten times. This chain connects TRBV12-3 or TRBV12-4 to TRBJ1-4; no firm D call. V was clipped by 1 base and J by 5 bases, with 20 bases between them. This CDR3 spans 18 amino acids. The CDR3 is CASSLGVSDVTVNEKLFF. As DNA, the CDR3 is TGTGCCAGCAGTTTAGGGGTTTCCGATGTCACGGTGAATGAAAAACTGTTTTTT.

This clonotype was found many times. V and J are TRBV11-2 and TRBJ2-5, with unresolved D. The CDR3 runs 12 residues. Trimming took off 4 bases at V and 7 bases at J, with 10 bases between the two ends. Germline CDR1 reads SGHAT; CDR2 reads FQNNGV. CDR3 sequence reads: CASSYDQRTQYF. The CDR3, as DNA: TGTGCCAGCAGCTACGACCAGAGGACCCAGTACTTC.

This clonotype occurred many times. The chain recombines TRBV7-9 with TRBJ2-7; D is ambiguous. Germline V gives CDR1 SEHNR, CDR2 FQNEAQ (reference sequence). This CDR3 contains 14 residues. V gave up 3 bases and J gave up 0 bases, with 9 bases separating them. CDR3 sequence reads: CASSFGTASYEQYF. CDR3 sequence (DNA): TGTGCCAGCAGCTTTGGCACCGCCTCCTACGAGCAGTACTTC.

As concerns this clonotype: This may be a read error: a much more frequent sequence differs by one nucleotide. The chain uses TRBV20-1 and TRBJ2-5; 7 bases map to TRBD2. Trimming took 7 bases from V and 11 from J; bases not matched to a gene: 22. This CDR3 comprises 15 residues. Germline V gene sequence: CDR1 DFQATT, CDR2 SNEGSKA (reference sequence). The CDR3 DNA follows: TGCAGTGTTGTGGGGGGGGACCTATCGTACAATGAGCAGTACTTC. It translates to CSVVGGDLSYNEQYF.

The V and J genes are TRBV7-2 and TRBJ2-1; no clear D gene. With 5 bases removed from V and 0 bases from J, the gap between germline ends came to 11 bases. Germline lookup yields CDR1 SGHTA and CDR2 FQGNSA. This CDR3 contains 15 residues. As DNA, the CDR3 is TGTGCCAGCAGCCGCTTTTCGAACTCCTACAATGAGCAGTTCTTC. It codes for CASSRFSNSYNEQFF.